Below, 10 T cell receptor beta chains from the same sample are listed, as sequenced in a study of cytomegalovirus exposure and HLA in healthy donors. A multiplex PCR was run with 60 Vbeta primers and 13 Jbeta primers. Libraries were prepared by immunoSEQ multiplex PCR; TCRdb keeps only in-frame clonotypes and omits some of them. The table counts 50,000 to 70,000 clones; approximately 10% lies in the top ten. The sequenced sample was PBMCs. Receptor source: a man aged 50 to 59 in good health and CMV-seropositive.

V usage is TRBV5-1 and J usage is TRBJ2-1; 8 nucleotides align to TRBD2. CDR1 and CDR2 from the germline V gene are SGHRS and YFSETQ. There are 15 residues in the CDR3. The trim removed 2 bases at V and 5 bases at J, leaving 6 bases unmatched. The CDR3 protein is CASSLAGESDNEQFF. As DNA, the CDR3 is TGCGCCAGCAGCTTAGCGGGGGAGTCCGACAATGAGCAGTTCTTC.

This chain links TRBV7-9 with TRBJ2-1, with 12 bases identical to TRBD1. V lost 5 bases, J lost 7 bases, and 6 bases stayed unmatched. This CDR3 contains 15 residues. Germline CDR1 SEHNR, CDR2 FQNEAQ (reference sequence). CDR3 in amino acids: CASSPPGQGANEQFF. In DNA, the CDR3 is TGTGCCAGCAGCCCGCCGGGACAGGGGGCTAATGAGCAGTTCTTC.

The rearrangement links TRBV6-1 to TRBJ2-1, with a tentative D call TRBD1 (6 bases). Trimming removed 5 bases at V and 8 bases at J, with 13 bases between. CDR3 size: 13 residues. The V gene's germline CDR1 is MNHNS and CDR2 SASEGT. The CDR3 reads CASSTGRLYEQFF. CDR3 DNA: TGTGCCAGCAGTACAGGGCGTTTATATGAGCAGTTCTTC.

The V and J genes are TRBV5-5 and TRBJ2-2; D gene uncertain. The CDR3 has 12 residues. V was pared by 4 bases and J by 7 bases, with 8 bases between. In germline, CDR1 is SGHKS, CDR2 YYEKEE (reference sequence). CDR3 sequence reads: CASSRSNGELFF. In DNA form, the CDR3 reads TGTGCCAGCAGCCGGTCGAACGGGGAGCTGTTTTTT.

The V call is TRBV6-5, the J call TRBJ1-6; weak D call: TRBD1 (6 bases). CDR1 MNHEY and CDR2 SVGAGI come from the germline V gene. The CDR3 has 16 amino acids. V lost 2 bases and J 6 bases, leaving 14 bases between the germline ends. This CDR3 reads CASSYGQGLGNSPLHF. The CDR3 DNA is TGTGCCAGCAGTTACGGGCAGGGGTTGGGTAATTCACCCCTCCACTTT.

The chain carries TRBV30 and TRBJ1-2; D unresolved. V was clipped by 0 bases and J by 5 bases, with 7 bases between them. CDR1 and CDR2 (germline): GTSNPN, SVGIG (reference sequence). The CDR3 spans 12 residues. CDR3: CAWSVQSYGYTF. In DNA form, the CDR3 reads TGTGCCTGGAGTGTACAGAGTTATGGCTACACCTTC.

This chain uses TRBV29-1 with TRBJ1-1; 10 bases match TRBD1. The CDR3 has 16 amino acids. The J segment lost 3 bases and the V segment lost 1 base, leaving 8 bases of the junction unmatched. The germline V gene has CDR1 SQVTM and CDR2 ANQGSEA. In nucleotides, the CDR3 is TGCAGCGTTGAAGCCGAGGGACAGGGGATTTACACTGAAGCTTTCTTT. Its protein is CSVEAEGQGIYTEAFF. Together with reference TRBV29-1 and TRBJ1-1, the CDR3 gives the full variable domain: SAVISQKPSRDICQRGTSLTIQCQVDSQVTMMFWYRQQPGQSLTLIATANQGSEATYESGFVIDKFPISRPNLTFSTLTVSNMSPEDSSIYLCSVEAEGQGIYTEAFFGQGTRLTVV.

V usage is TRBV4-3 and J usage is TRBJ2-1; 9 bases are shared with TRBD1. Germline V lookup: CDR1 LGHNA, CDR2 YSLEER. CDR3 length equals 15 residues. Unmatched junction bases numbered 7, after V lost 4 bases and J lost 6 bases. CDR3 bases: TGCGCCAGCAGCCGGGGGACAGGGAATCGCAATGAGCAGTTCTTC. This sequence encodes CASSRGTGNRNEQFF.

The rearrangement links TRBV2 to TRBJ1-2; the match to TRBD1 covers 10 bases. The germline CDR1 and CDR2 sequences are SNHLY and FYNNEI. The CDR3 sequence is 14 residues long. The trim removed 5 bases at V and 3 bases at J, leaving 3 bases unmatched. CDR3 sequence reads: CASSLTGGDYGYTF. In DNA, the CDR3 is TGTGCCAGCAGTTTGACAGGGGGCGACTATGGCTACACCTTC.

This sequence joins TRBV27 and TRBJ2-7; D gene uncertain. The CDR3 is made up of 13 amino acids. From germline, CDR1 is MNHEY and CDR2 SMNVEV (reference sequence). V lost 3 bases and J 6 bases, leaving 12 bases between the germline ends. CDR3 nucleotides: TGTGCCAGCAGTTTTCGGTCTGCTGGCGAGCAGTACTTC. This translates into CASSFRSAGEQYF.